The sequence of this T cell receptor beta chain was determined in a study of beta chain features in type 1 diabetes listed by TCRdb under 2018. Notes on the research overall: Mean age, gender distribution, total cell number and subset yield did not differ between patients and healthy donors. In the study, recently diagnosed type 1 diabetes patients and matched healthy donors were compared on the TCRB repertoires of their sorted circulating CD4+ T cell subsets. Across all samples, 90 million to 130 million sorted cells were examined, and cell number per subset correlated strongly with RNA yield. Regulatory and stem cell-like memory subsets were isolated from only 8 patients and about eight healthy donors, whereas naive and central memory subsets came from all 28 donors.

What the authors observed across the whole study: HLA sub-analyses involved small numbers of individuals, so any influence of HLA type on TCRB rearrangement remained unresolved. Naive, central memory and regulatory TCRB repertoires appeared more similar among patients than among healthy donors. Fewer insertions and more nucleotide deletions at VDJ recombination sites were observed in patients with type 1 diabetes, implying thymic rearrangement abnormalities. Type 1 diabetes patients showed a moderate but significant shortening of TCRB CDR3 length in all four CD4+ subsets. Because cDNA was sequenced instead of genomic DNA, highly expressing activated cells could be over-represented, though the groups showed no difference in activation or CD3 levels. PCR may preferentially amplify shorter templates, but because patient and control samples were amplified and corrected together, any resulting skew would affect both groups equally.

The entire amount of isolated RNA was reverse transcribed using the High Capacity cDNA Reverse Transcription Kit, so the sequenced TCRB transcripts were expressed ones. Deep immunoSEQ sequencing was applied to naive, central memory and regulatory T cell samples, giving an average of about 3.57 million total reads per sample. Sorted cells were lysed in RLT buffer, and RNA was extracted using DNase-treated RNeasy Micro or Mini kits according to cell number. To prevent cross-contamination, every cell subset was processed on its own, while patient and healthy donor samples were processed together. Using the immunoSEQ multiplex PCR, TCRB sequences were amplified from cDNA into 87-bp fragments spanning the CDR3 region. The amplicons were sequenced using the Illumina HiSeq platform. The source study handled its data this way. PCR bias was computationally corrected using synthetic template baselines, reads within Hamming distance 2 were collapsed, and singletons that could not be merged were discarded. Reads were aligned to IMGT to assign V, D and J genes, CDR3 length, and insertions or deletions at six rearrangement sites. Within each subset, clonotype counts were normalized to sorted cell number, and only after that were true diversity and Gini coefficients computed with the tcR R package. Repertoire sharing was quantified using the overlap coefficient calculated on TCRB nucleotide sequences. As a proxy for the pre-selection repertoire, out-of-frame TCRB sequences from naive cells were analyzed. TCRdb's version of the immuneACCESS table is confined to in-frame rearrangements and falls short of the full clone set. An unresolved V gene accounts for under half of the shortfall where checked; the remainder is of unknown origin. V and J calls and clone size are those listed in that table; D and trimming were worked out from the DNA. Recorded for this sample are around 250,000 clones; roughly 14% of them occurred a single time. The ten largest account for just under 0.02% of the sample.

Each donor gave one peripheral blood draw, averaging approximately 0.12 L, which was collected into heparinised tubes. A BD FACSAria II and a panel including CD45RO, CCR7, CD25, CD127, CD95 and CD27 were used to sort naive, central memory, regulatory and stem cell-like memory CD4+ T cells. Every sorted population had a purity above 95%. PBMCs were isolated right away by Lymphoprep density gradient centrifugation and were stained directly, without culture. So that batch effects would be minimized, each experiment stained and sorted samples in pairs, pairing one healthy donor with one patient. About this clone: No antigen is known for it. No base quality values were provided; no much bigger clone lies one nucleotide off.

Spanning cysteine to phenylalanine, the CDR3 consists of 15 amino acids. Kept here is only the CDR3 DNA, which spans 45 bases and is read in frame from base 1. Trimming takes 6 bases off V and 3 bases off J; junction bases not matched to a gene: 9. CDR1 SGHNT and CDR2 YENEEA are derived from the germline V gene. The sample was naive CD4+ T cells from blood. Sample cell subset or site, as interpreted from the label and publication: true naive CD4+ T cells. The chain is made from TRBV11-3 and TRBJ2-5, with 8 bases in between that match TRBD1. The TCR originated in a young man with type 1 diabetes. This receptor has the CDR3 CASSQGQVGKETQYF. DNA sequence: TGTGCCAGCAGTCAGGGACAGGTCGGAAAAGAGACCCAGTACTTC.